The 25 T cell receptor beta chains listed next were all sequenced from one sample in a study of T cell changes during pregnancy in multiple sclerosis. Repertoires were generated with immunoSEQ multiplex PCR, while TCRdb's copy carries only in-frame clones and drops some. The sample consists of 40,000 or so clones, approximately 90% of them appearing once. Specimen: CD4+ T cells from peripheral blood mononuclear cells, collected before pregnancy. These receptor sequences come from a female donor with multiple sclerosis, enrolled in a pregnancy study.

The chain recombines TRBV19 with TRBJ1-5; 7 bases agree with TRBD1. The CDR3 is 16 residues long. V lost 2 bases, J lost 5 bases, and 9 bases stayed unmatched. CDR1 and CDR2 from the germline V gene are LNHDA and SQIVND (reference sequence). Here the CDR3 DNA reads TGTGCCAGTAGTATAAGGGCCGGGACAGCGTATCAGCCCCAGCATTTT. It encodes CASSIRAGTAYQPQHF.

Here the CDR3 DNA reads TGCGCCAGCAGCCGAAAAGGACAGGACAATGAGCAGTTCTTC. Translation: CASSRKGQDNEQFF. V is TRBV5-1 and J is TRBJ2-1, with 7 bases lining up with TRBD1. Trimming cost V 4 bases and J 5 bases; bases outside gene matches: 6. The germline V gene encodes CDR1 SGHRS and CDR2 YFSETQ. This CDR3 contains 14 residues. Variable domain in full (rest from reference TRBV5-1 and TRBJ2-1): KAGVTQTPRYLIKTRGQQVTLSCSPISGHRSVSWYQQTPGQGLQFLFEYFSETQRNKGNFPGRFSGRQFSNSRSEMNVSTLELGDSALYLCASSRKGQDNEQFFGPGTRLTVL.

J is TRBJ2-5 and V is TRBV2; 9 nucleotides match TRBD1. V lost 6 bases to trimming and J lost 4 bases; unmatched junction nucleotides: 12. CDR1 is SNHLY and CDR2 is FYNNEI in the germline V gene. This CDR3 comprises 16 residues. The CDR3 spells CASRMAGTGSGETQYF. In DNA, the CDR3 is TGTGCCAGCAGGATGGCCGGGACAGGGTCCGGAGAGACCCAGTACTTC.

The V gene is TRBV20-1, the J gene TRBJ1-4; D is unresolved. The CDR3 sequence is 11 residues long. Germline-derived CDR1 and CDR2 are DFQATT and SNEGSKA (reference sequence). Between the trimmed V and J ends, which lost 1 base and 14 bases, there was a span of 11 bases. CDR3 DNA sequence: TGCAGTGCTAGAGGACGGGGAGAGCTGTTTTTT. It specifies CSARGRGELFF.

This chain links TRBV28 with TRBJ2-5, with 9 bases lining up with TRBD2. The J segment lost 5 bases and the V segment lost 3 bases, leaving 4 bases of the junction unmatched. This CDR3 has 14 amino acids. Germline values: CDR1 MDHEN, CDR2 SYDVKM. DNA for the CDR3: TGTGCCAGCAGTTTCGCGGGGGGGCGGGAGACCCAGTACTTC. It specifies CASSFAGGRETQYF.

This chain joins TRBV2 and TRBJ2-1, with a tentative D call TRBD1 (6 bases). Trimming removed 6 bases at V and 8 bases at J, with 11 bases between. There are 12 residues in the CDR3. Germline CDR1 SNHLY, CDR2 FYNNEI. CDR3 amino acids: CASRQGSDEQFF. The DNA for the CDR3 is TGTGCCAGCAGACAGGGATCGGATGAGCAGTTCTTC.

The chain employs TRBV6-1 and TRBJ2-7, with 7 nucleotides matching TRBD2. This CDR3 has 15 amino acids. Germline V gene lookup returns CDR1 MNHNS and CDR2 SASEGT. Trimming removed 8 bases from V and 2 bases from J; junction bases left unmatched: 12. DNA for the CDR3: TGTGCCAGCGCCTCGATTACGGGACTAACCTACGAGCAGTACTTC. It codes for CASASITGLTYEQYF.

The chain carries TRBV10-3 and TRBJ2-1; 9 nucleotides agree with TRBD2. The CDR3 covers 16 residues. The V segment lost 0 bases and the J segment 7 bases; nucleotides outside the gene matches: 7. Per germline, CDR1 ENHRY and CDR2 SYGVKD. The CDR3 sequence: CAISESNLAGRNEQFF. CDR3 DNA: TGTGCCATCAGTGAGTCGAATCTAGCGGGGCGTAATGAGCAGTTCTTC.

This chain connects TRBV21-1 to TRBJ1-6. TRBV21-1 is designated a pseudogene. There are 18 residues in the CDR3. The CDR3 DNA reads TGTGCCAGCAGCAAAAGCGGGGGGCAGGGGACACCCGTTTTCACCCTCCACTTT. It encodes CASSKSGGQGTPVFTLHF.

In DNA form, the CDR3 reads TGTGCCAGCAGCTTCAGGGAAAGGTGTAGAAACACCATATATTTT. This gives the protein CASSFRERCRNTIYF. The chain has TRBV5-4 and TRBJ1-3; TRBD1 is a possible D gene (5 bases). Germline CDR1 is SGHNT and CDR2 is YYREEE (reference sequence). The CDR3 extends over 15 amino acids. Between the trimmed V and J ends, which lost 2 bases and 5 bases, there was a span of 14 bases.

The chain couples TRBV14 to TRBJ1-1; no clear D. The CDR3 sequence is 14 residues long. Germline CDR1 SGHDN, CDR2 FVKESK. V was shortened by 3 bases and J by 2 bases, with 10 bases between the two germline ends. In DNA form, the CDR3 reads TGTGCCAGCAGCCACGGAGGTTTAAACACTGAAGCTTTCTTT. Protein: CASSHGGLNTEAFF.

The V call is TRBV18, the J call TRBJ2-1, with 8 nucleotides matching TRBD2. There are 15 residues in the CDR3. In germline, CDR1 is KGHSH, CDR2 LQKENI. The V gene end was trimmed by 6 bases and the J gene end by 5 bases; junction bases not matched to a gene: 9. The CDR3 DNA reads as TGTGCCAGCTCCGAGAACGGGGGGGCCGACAATGAGCAGTTCTTC. Translated: CASSENGGADNEQFF.

J is TRBJ2-7 and V is TRBV18; 9 bases line up with TRBD1. Germline values: CDR1 KGHSH, CDR2 LQKENI. Trimming removed 6 bases from V and 4 bases from J; junction bases left unmatched: 4. The CDR3 is 13 amino acids. This chain's CDR3 is CASSRDRDYEQYF. In nucleotides, the CDR3 is TGTGCCAGCTCGCGGGACAGGGATTACGAGCAGTACTTC.

This clone showed up just once. The rearrangement uses TRBV7-2 and TRBJ2-7; D call uncertain. Germline V CDR1 and CDR2: SGHTA, FQGNSA. V was shortened by 3 bases and J by 2 bases, with 11 bases between the two germline ends. There are 14 residues in the CDR3. The CDR3 DNA reads TGTGCCAGCAGCTTGAGGCCCCCGCCCTACGAGCAGTACTTC. This encodes CASSLRPPPYEQYF. Using reference TRBV7-2 and TRBJ2-7 for the parts outside the CDR3, the full variable domain is GAGVSQSPSNKVTEKGKDVELRCDPISGHTALYWYRQSLGQGLEFLIYFQGNSAPDKSGLPSDRFSAERTGGSVSTLTIQRTQQEDSAVYLCASSLRPPPYEQYFGPGTRLTVT.

DNA for the CDR3: TGTGCCAGCAGTTCGGACAGGGGGGCGCCCCAGCATTTT. This gives the protein CASSSDRGAPQHF. The V call is TRBV6-4, the J call TRBJ1-5; 10 bases fit TRBD1. Germline lookup yields CDR1 MRHNA and CDR2 SNTAGT. This CDR3 is 13 amino acids long. The ends lost 5 bases at V and 9 bases at J; junction bases unmatched: 4.

The gene calls are TRBV7-2 and TRBJ2-1; tentative D call: TRBD1 (6 bases). From germline, CDR1 is SGHTA and CDR2 FQGNSA. The CDR3 spans 15 residues. Trimming pared 1 base from V and 9 bases from J, leaving 16 bases between. CDR3 bases: TGTGCCAGCAGCTTAGGGGCAGGGGAGCGCGGTGAGCAGTTCTTC. Encoded protein: CASSLGAGERGEQFF.

The chain uses TRBV7-3 and TRBJ1-6; D is perhaps TRBD1 (6 bases). V dropped 5 bases and J dropped 6 bases, with 11 bases sitting between them. This CDR3 comprises 14 residues. The germline CDR1 and CDR2 sequences are SGHTA and FQGTGA. CDR3 sequence reads: CASSPRGGNSPLHF. Here the CDR3 DNA reads TGTGCCAGCAGCCCTAGGGGGGGTAATTCACCCCTCCACTTT.

The chain recombines TRBV19 with TRBJ2-7, with D possibly being TRBD2 (6 bases). Trimming took off 3 bases at V and 2 bases at J, with 14 bases between the two ends. The CDR3 runs 15 residues. CDR1 and CDR2 (germline): LNHDA, SQIVND (reference sequence). For the CDR3, the DNA is TGTGCCAGTAGTATCGCGGGACTTCCCCCCTACGAGCAGTACTTC. Amino acid sequence: CASSIAGLPPYEQYF.

J is TRBJ2-7 and V is TRBV2, with TRBD1 identical over 9 bases. The length of the CDR3 is 12 residues. Trimming at V came to 10 bases and at J to 5 bases, leaving 6 bases not matched to a gene. Per germline, CDR1 SNHLY and CDR2 FYNNEI. The CDR3 DNA reads TGTGCCACCTCCCGGGACAGGGACGAGCAGTACTTC. Translating gives CATSRDRDEQYF.

The rearrangement uses TRBV5-4 and TRBJ2-1; no reliable D call. The CDR3 extends over 15 amino acids. The V end lost 2 bases, the J end lost 2 bases, and 11 bases lay between the germline ends. Germline V gene sequence: CDR1 SGHNT, CDR2 YYREEE (reference sequence). The CDR3 bases are TGTGCCAGCAGCTTTTCTACTTCCACCTACAATGAGCAGTTCTTC. Its protein product is CASSFSTSTYNEQFF.

The J gene is TRBJ2-7, the V gene TRBV2; TRBD1 agrees at 7 bases. V was clipped by 2 bases and J by 9 bases; unmatched bases: 4. Germline values: CDR1 SNHLY, CDR2 FYNNEI. CDR3 length: 12 amino acids. CDR3 loop: CASSELGDRQYF. CDR3 DNA: TGTGCCAGCAGTGAATTGGGGGACAGGCAGTACTTC.

The chain employs TRBV11-2 and TRBJ2-5; 8 bases are a match to TRBD2. CDR1 SGHAT and CDR2 FQNNGV come from the germline V gene. V lost 5 bases to trimming and J lost 2 bases; unmatched junction nucleotides: 4. The CDR3 sequence is 14 residues long. CDR3 DNA sequence: TGTGCCAGCAGCATGCGGGGGGCTCAAGAGACCCAGTACTTC. It encodes CASSMRGAQETQYF. The full variable domain, in which reference TRBV11-2 and TRBJ2-5 provide the parts outside the CDR3, is EAGVAQSPRYKIIEKRQSVAFWCNPISGHATLYWYQQILGQGPKLLIQFQNNGVVDDSQLPKDRFSAERLKGVDSTLKIQPAKLEDSAVYLCASSMRGAQETQYFGPGTRLLVL.

V usage is TRBV5-1 and J usage is TRBJ2-1, with 9 positions matching TRBD2. Losses at the gene ends were 0 bases for V and 3 bases for J; bases not matched to a gene: 1. This CDR3 has 15 amino acids. The germline V gene has CDR1 SGHRS and CDR2 YFSETQ. The CDR3 nucleotides read TGCGCCAGCAGCTTGGTAGCGGGGGACTACAATGAGCAGTTCTTC. It yields the protein CASSLVAGDYNEQFF. The full variable domain, in which reference TRBV5-1 and TRBJ2-1 provide the parts outside the CDR3, is KAGVTQTPRYLIKTRGQQVTLSCSPISGHRSVSWYQQTPGQGLQFLFEYFSETQRNKGNFPGRFSGRQFSNSRSEMNVSTLELGDSALYLCASSLVAGDYNEQFFGPGTRLTVL.

The chain links TRBV10-2 to TRBJ1-5; possible D gene TRBD1, 6 bases. CDR3 length: 13 residues. The germline V gene has CDR1 WSHSY and CDR2 SAAADI. Trimming pared 4 bases from V and 5 bases from J, leaving 9 bases between. The CDR3 protein is CASSAGVDQPQHF. The CDR3 nucleotides are TGCGCCAGCAGTGCAGGGGTCGATCAGCCCCAGCATTTT.

The chain employs TRBV10-1 and TRBJ2-7, with TRBD1 as a possible D gene (5 bases). CDR3 length: 12 residues. Germline values: CDR1 WNHNN, CDR2 SYGVQD (reference sequence). V gave up 5 bases and J gave up 1 base, with 6 bases separating them. The CDR3 DNA reads TGCGCCAGCAGTAGGGGATCCTACGAGCAGTACTTC. Translated, it gives CASSRGSYEQYF.